This T cell receptor (beta chain) was documented in a study of OX40 agonist ivuxolimab in advanced cancers. Data came from immunoSEQ multiplex PCR; TCRdb stores just in-frame clones and leaves some out. Of about 110,000 clones in the sample, approximately 89% were seen once. The starting material was CD4+ or CD8+ T cells sorted from blood, obtained in a trial of the OX40 agonist ivuxolimab. This TCR was recovered from an adult with an advanced solid tumor such as melanoma, head and neck, liver or kidney cancer.

The CDR3 DNA reads TGTGCCAGCAGTGAATCAGGGCTTCAAGCTTTCTTT. Protein: CASSESGLQAFF. The chain combines TRBV2 with TRBJ1-1; possible D gene TRBD1, 5 bases. CDR3 length: 12 amino acids. Trimming cost V 2 bases and J 9 bases, with 10 bases left between them. Looked up from germline, CDR1 is SNHLY and CDR2 is FYNNEI. Together with reference TRBV2 and TRBJ1-1, the CDR3 gives the full variable domain: EPEVTQTPSHQVTQMGQEVILRCVPISNHLYFYWYRQILGQKVEFLVSFYNNEISEKSEIFDDQFSVERPDGSNFTLKIRSTKLEDSAMYFCASSESGLQAFFGQGTRLTVV.